This T cell receptor beta chain was sequenced during a study of identical twins. The V gene's germline CDR1 is DFQATT and CDR2 SNEGSKA (reference sequence). This CDR3 is built from 12 residues. In regard to this clonotype: Its antigen is undetermined.

Overall study results and limits: There is a chance that invariant MAIT and iNKT cells partially muddied zero-insertion analyses. Models, which agreed with sharing between unrelated individuals, nonetheless underestimated the out-of-frame TCR alpha sharing seen in monozygotic twins. Conclusions were drawn cross-sectionally by statistical analysis, without following the same donors. Out-of-frame alpha sequences shared between twins exhibited an excess of low generation probability.

MiXCR, applied by TCRdb to the 5' RACE reads, yields one record per CDR3 protein. The sample has more than 1.5 million distinct CDR3 sequences, around 33% seen once. The TCR comes from a newborn girl in good health. The sequencing input was cord blood. This chain connects TRBV20-1 to TRBJ1-1, with 7 bases identical to TRBD1. CDR3: CRARGGNTEAFF. DNA of the CDR3: TGCAGAGCCAGGGGGGGGAACACTGAAGCTTTCTTT.